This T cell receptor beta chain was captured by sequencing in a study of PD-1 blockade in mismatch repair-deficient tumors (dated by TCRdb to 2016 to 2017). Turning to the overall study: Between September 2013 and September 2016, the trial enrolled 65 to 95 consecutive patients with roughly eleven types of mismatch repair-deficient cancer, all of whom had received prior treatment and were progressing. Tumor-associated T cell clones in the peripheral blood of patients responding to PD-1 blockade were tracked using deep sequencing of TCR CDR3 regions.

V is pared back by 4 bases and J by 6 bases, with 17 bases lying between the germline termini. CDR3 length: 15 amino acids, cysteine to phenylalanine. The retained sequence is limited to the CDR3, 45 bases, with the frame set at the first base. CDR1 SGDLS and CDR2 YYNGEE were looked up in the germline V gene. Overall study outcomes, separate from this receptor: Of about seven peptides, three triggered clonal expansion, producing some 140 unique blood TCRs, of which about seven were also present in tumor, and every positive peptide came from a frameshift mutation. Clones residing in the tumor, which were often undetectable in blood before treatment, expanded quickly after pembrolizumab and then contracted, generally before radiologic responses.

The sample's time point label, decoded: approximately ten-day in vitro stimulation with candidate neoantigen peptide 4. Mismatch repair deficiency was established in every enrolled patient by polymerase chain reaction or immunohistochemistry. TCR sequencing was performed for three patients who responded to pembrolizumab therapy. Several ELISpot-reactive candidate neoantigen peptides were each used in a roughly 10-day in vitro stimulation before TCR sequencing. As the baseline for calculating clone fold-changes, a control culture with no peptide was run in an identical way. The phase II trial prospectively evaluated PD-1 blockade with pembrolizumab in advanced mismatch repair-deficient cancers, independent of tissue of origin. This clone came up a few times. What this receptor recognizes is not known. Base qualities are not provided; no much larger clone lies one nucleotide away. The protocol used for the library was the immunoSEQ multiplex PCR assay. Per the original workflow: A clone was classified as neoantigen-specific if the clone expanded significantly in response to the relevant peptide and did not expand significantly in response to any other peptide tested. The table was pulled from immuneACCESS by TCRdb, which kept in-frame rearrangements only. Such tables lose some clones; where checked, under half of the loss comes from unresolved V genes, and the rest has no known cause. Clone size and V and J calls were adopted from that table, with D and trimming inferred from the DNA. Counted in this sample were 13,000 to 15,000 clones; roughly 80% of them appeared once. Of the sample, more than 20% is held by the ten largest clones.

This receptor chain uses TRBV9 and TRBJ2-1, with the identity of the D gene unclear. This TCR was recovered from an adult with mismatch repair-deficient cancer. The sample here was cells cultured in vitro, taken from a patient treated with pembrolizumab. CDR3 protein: CASSFPTRRSNEQFF. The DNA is TGTGCCAGCAGCTTCCCTACCCGTCGTAGCAATGAGCAGTTCTTC.